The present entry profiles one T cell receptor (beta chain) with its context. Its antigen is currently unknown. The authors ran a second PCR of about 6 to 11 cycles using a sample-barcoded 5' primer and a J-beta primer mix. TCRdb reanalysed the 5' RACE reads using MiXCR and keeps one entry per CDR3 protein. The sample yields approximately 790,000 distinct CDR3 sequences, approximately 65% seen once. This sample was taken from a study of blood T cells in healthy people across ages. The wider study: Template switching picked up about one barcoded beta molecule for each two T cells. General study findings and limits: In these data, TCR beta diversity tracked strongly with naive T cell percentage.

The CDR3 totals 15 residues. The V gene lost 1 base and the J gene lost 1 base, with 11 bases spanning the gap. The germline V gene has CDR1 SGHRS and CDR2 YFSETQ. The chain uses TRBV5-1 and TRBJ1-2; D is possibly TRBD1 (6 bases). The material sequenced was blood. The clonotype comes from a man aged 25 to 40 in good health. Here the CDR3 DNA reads TGCGCCAGCAGCTTGCGGACAGAGGATAACTATGGCTACACCTTC. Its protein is CASSLRTEDNYGYTF.